These T cell receptor beta chains were read from a single sample in a study of T cells in Graves' hyperthyroidism and ophthalmopathy. TCRdb re-analysed the multiplex PCR reads in MiXCR, keeping a single row per CDR3 protein. Altogether roughly 290,000 distinct CDR3 sequences are present, more than 15% being singletons, with the ten largest covering over 45%. Source material: blood. All receptors come from an older woman with Graves' ophthalmopathy. The CDR3 runs from the conserved cysteine through the conserved F or W. The D gene is left open where the match is weak. Expanded clones are given a class, and other clones once, few, many or no size at all.

clone_size j_call d_call v_call cdr3_aa cdr3_nt
few TRBJ2-7 TRBD1 TRBV18 CASSLGGQGVYEQYF TGTGCCAGCTCACTAGGGGGACAGGGAGTCTACGAGCAGTACTTC
few TRBJ2-1 TRBD1 TRBV19 CASSIDTGGWYEQFF TGTGCCAGTAGTATAGACACAGGGGGCTGGTATGAGCAGTTCTTC
- TRBJ2-2 TRBD2 TRBV14 CASSQRLAGDTGELFF TGTGCCAGCAGCCAACGGCTAGCGGGGGACACCGGGGAGCTGTTTTTT
many TRBJ2-7 - TRBV3-1 CASSPGHEQYF TGTGCCAGCAGTCCGGGCCACGAGCAGTACTTC
few TRBJ2-7 - TRBV5-1 CASSPQWRVGAYEQYF TGCGCCAGCAGCCCGCAATGGAGGGTAGGGGCCTACGAGCAGTACTTC
many TRBJ1-5 - TRBV18 CASSKGRSNQPQHF TGTGCCAGCTCAAAAGGGAGGTCAAATCAGCCCCAGCATTTT
many TRBJ1-6 TRBD1 TRBV7-8 CASSAQQGADSPLHF TGTGCCAGCAGCGCCCAACAGGGGGCTGATTCACCCCTCCACTTT
few TRBJ1-2 - TRBV4-1 CASSQGPLGGDYGYTF TGCGCCAGCAGCCAAGGGCCCCTGGGGGGGGACTATGGCTACACCTTC
many TRBJ1-2 - TRBV2 CARLTGPNYGYTF TGTGCCAGATTGACAGGCCCGAACTATGGCTACACCTTC
- TRBJ2-1 TRBD2 TRBV12-3/TRBV12-4 CASSSSSGRADEQFF TGTGCCAGCAGCAGCTCCAGCGGGAGGGCCGATGAGCAGTTCTTC
few TRBJ1-4 - TRBV12-3/TRBV12-4 CASSFEGSGEKLFF TGTGCCAGCAGTTTCGAGGGTAGTGGGGAAAAACTGTTTTTT
few TRBJ1-3 - TRBV6-1 CASSRFLSGNSGNTIYF TGTGCCAGCAGCCGTTTTTTGTCAGGGAACTCTGGAAACACCATATATTTT
- TRBJ2-4 TRBD2 TRBV10-3 CSISESGGGGNGKNIQYF TGTTCCATCAGTGAGTCCGGAGGCGGGGGGAATGGCAAAAACATTCAGTACTTC
- TRBJ2-3 TRBD2 TRBV29-1 CSEGHGASGGAGDTQYF TGCAGCGAGGGCCACGGGGCTAGCGGGGGGGCTGGAGATACGCAGTATTTT
few TRBJ2-4 TRBD1 TRBV5-6 CASSFGQGLIIAKNIQYF TGTGCCAGCAGCTTCGGACAGGGGCTCATAATAGCCAAAAACATTCAGTACTTC
- TRBJ2-2 - TRBV20-1 CSARKRVANTGELFF TGCAGTGCTCGTAAGCGGGTAGCGAACACCGGGGAGCTGTTTTTT
- TRBJ1-1 - TRBV20-1 CSARDDRAGAVNTEAFF TGCAGTGCTAGAGATGATAGGGCAGGGGCGGTGAACACTGAAGCTTTCTTT
many TRBJ1-5 - TRBV28 CASSLSQGRAQPQHF TGTGCCAGCAGTTTATCTCAGGGGAGGGCTCAGCCCCAGCATTTT
- TRBJ2-1 - TRBV4-1 CASSQPVNEQFF TGCGCCAGCAGCCAACCGGTCAATGAGCAGTTCTTC
many TRBJ2-7 TRBD1 TRBV18 CASSPLGTVSYEQYF TGTGCCAGCTCACCTCTCGGGACAGTTTCCTACGAGCAGTACTTC
- TRBJ1-4 TRBD1 TRBV10-3 CATGGQGMREKLFF TGTGCCACAGGGGGACAGGGCATGAGGGAAAAACTGTTTTTT
many TRBJ1-5 - TRBV7-3 CASSRRSGNNQPQHF TGTGCCAGCAGCCGAAGGTCCGGGAACAATCAGCCCCAGCATTTT
- TRBJ2-1 TRBD1 TRBV6-1 CASSSGQGGSVEQFF TGTGCCAGCAGTTCGGGACAGGGCGGCTCAGTTGAGCAGTTCTTC